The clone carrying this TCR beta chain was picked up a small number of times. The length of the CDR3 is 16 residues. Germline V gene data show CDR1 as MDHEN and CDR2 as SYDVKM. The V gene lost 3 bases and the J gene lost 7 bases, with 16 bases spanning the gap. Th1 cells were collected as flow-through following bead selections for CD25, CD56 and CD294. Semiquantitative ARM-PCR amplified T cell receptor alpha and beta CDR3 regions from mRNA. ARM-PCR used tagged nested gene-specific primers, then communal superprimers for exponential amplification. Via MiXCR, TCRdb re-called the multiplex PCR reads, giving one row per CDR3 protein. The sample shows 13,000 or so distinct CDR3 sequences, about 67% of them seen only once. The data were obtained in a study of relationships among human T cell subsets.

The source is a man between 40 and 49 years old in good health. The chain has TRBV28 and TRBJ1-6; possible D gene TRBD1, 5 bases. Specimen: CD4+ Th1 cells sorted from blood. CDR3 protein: CASSFSRRVPNSPLHF. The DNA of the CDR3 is TGTGCCAGCAGTTTTTCGCGCAGGGTACCCAATTCACCCCTCCACTTT.